Below, one T cell receptor beta chain is given with its context. Antigen unknown. A multiplex PCR was run with 60 Vbeta primers and 13 Jbeta primers. Assay used: immunoSEQ multiplex PCR; TCRdb lists only in-frame clones, some missing. The sample lists 35,000 to 55,000 clones; 60% to 80% were seen once. The data stem from a study of cytomegalovirus exposure and HLA in healthy donors. Whole-study results and caveats: The study flagged fewer than 200 TCR beta chains as cytomegalovirus-associated.

V dropped 0 bases and J dropped 6; count of bases not matched to a gene: 7. Germline V gene data show CDR1 as SGDLS and CDR2 as YYNGEE. This CDR3 contains 15 residues. The sequence derives from a man aged 30 to 45 in good health and CMV-seronegative. The material sequenced was PBMCs. The chain carries TRBV9 and TRBJ2-3, with 7 nucleotides matching TRBD1. The DNA for the CDR3 is TGTGCCAGCAGCGTAGGGGACAGTGTCCCCGATACGCAGTATTTT. Amino acids: CASSVGDSVPDTQYF.